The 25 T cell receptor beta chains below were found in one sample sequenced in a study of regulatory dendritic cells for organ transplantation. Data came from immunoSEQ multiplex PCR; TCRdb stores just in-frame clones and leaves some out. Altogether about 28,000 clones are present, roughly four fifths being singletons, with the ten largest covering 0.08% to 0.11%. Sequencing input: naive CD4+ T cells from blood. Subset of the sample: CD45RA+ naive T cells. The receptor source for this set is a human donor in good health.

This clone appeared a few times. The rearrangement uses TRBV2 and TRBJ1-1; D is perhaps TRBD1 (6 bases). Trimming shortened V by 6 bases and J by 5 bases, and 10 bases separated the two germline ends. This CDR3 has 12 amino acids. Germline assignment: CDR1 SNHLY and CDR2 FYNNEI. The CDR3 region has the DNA TGTGCCAGCAGGGGGGCTTGGACTGAAGCTTTCTTT. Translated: CASRGAWTEAFF. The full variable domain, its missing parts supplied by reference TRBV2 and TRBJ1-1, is EPEVTQTPSHQVTQMGQEVILRCVPISNHLYFYWYRQILGQKVEFLVSFYNNEISEKSEIFDDQFSVERPDGSNFTLKIRSTKLEDSAMYFCASRGAWTEAFFGQGTRLTVV.

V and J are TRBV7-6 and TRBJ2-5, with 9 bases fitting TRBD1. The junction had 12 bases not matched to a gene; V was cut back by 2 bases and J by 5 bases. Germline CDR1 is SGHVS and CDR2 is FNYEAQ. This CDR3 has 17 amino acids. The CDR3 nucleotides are TGTGCCAGCAGCTTAATACCCGGGACAGGGATAGGGGAGACCCAGTACTTC. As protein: CASSLIPGTGIGETQYF.

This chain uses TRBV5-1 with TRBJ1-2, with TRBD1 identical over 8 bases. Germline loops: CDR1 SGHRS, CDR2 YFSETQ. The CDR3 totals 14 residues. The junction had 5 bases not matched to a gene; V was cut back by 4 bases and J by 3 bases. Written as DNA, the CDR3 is TGCGCCAGCAGCGGTGACAGGGGTTACTATGGCTACACCTTC. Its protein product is CASSGDRGYYGYTF.

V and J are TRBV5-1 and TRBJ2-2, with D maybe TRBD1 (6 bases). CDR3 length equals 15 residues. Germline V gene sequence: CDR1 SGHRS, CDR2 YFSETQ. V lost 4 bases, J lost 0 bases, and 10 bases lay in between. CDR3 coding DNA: TGCGCCAGCAGCGGCGGACAGACGAACACCGGGGAGCTGTTTTTT. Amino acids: CASSGGQTNTGELFF.

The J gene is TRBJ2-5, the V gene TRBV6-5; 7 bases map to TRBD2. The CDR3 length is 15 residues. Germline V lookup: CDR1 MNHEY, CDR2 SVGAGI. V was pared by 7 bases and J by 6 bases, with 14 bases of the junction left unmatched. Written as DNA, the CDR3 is TGTGCCAGCACCCCCAGGCGGGCAGGGACTAAGACCCAGTACTTC. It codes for CASTPRRAGTKTQYF.

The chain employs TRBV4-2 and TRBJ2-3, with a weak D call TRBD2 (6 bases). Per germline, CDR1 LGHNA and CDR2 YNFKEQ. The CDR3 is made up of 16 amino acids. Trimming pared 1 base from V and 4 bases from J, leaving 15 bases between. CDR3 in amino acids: CASSQVVGGAADTQYF. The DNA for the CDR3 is TGTGCCAGCAGCCAAGTAGTGGGGGGAGCTGCAGATACGCAGTATTTT.

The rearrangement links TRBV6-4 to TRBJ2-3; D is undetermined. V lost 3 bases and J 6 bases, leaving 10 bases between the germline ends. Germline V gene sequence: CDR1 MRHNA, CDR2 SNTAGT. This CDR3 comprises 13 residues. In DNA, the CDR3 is TGTGCCAGCAGTGAATCGGTTACGGATACGCAGTATTTT. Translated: CASSESVTDTQYF.

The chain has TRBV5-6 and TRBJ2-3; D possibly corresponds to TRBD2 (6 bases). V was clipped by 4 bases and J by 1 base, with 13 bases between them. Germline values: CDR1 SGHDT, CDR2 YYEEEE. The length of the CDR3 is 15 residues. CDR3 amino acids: CASSLEGGGTDTQYF. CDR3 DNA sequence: TGTGCCAGCAGCCTAGAAGGCGGGGGCACAGATACGCAGTATTTT.

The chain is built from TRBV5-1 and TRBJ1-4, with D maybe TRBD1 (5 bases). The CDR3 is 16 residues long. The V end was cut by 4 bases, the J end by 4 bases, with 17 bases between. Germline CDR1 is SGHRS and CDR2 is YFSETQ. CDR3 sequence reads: CASSAYAGVVNEKLFF. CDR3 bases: TGCGCCAGCAGCGCCTATGCGGGGGTAGTTAATGAAAAACTGTTTTTT.

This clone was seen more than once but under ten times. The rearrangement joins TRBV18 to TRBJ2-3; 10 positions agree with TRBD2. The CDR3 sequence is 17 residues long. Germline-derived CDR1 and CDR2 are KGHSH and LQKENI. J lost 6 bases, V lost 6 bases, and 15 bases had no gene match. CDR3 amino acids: CASSEVAGGRGGDTQYF. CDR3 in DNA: TGTGCCAGCTCCGAGGTAGCGGGGGGCCGTGGAGGTGATACGCAGTATTTT.

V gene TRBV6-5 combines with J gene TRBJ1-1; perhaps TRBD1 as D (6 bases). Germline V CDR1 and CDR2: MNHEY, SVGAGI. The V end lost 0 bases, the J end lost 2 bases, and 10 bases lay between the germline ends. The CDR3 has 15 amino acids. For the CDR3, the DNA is TGTGCCAGCAGTTACTCGCGGACAGCTAACACTGAAGCTTTCTTT. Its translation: CASSYSRTANTEAFF.

The CDR3 spells CASSTSQGYEQYF. The CDR3 DNA follows: TGCGCCAGCAGCACATCACAGGGTTACGAGCAGTACTTC. This chain links TRBV5-1 with TRBJ2-7; TRBD1 is a possible D gene (6 bases). The germline V gene encodes CDR1 SGHRS and CDR2 YFSETQ. With 4 bases removed from V and 4 bases from J, the gap between germline ends came to 12 bases. The CDR3 is 13 amino acids.

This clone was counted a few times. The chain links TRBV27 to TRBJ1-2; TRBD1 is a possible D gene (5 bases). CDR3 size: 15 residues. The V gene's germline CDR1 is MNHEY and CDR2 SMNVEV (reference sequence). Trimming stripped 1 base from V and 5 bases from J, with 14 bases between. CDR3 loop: CASSLWGHETYGYTF. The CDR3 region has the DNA TGTGCCAGCAGTTTATGGGGCCACGAAACTTATGGCTACACCTTC.

In DNA, the CDR3 is TGTGCCAGCAGCCCACGGACTAGCGGGGGGGAAGAGCAGTACTTC. Translated, it gives CASSPRTSGGEEQYF. The V and J genes are TRBV5-4 and TRBJ2-7; TRBD2 matches 15 bases. The CDR3 loop spans 15 amino acids. The V gene end was trimmed by 4 bases and the J gene end by 7 bases; junction bases not matched to a gene: 6. Germline-derived CDR1 and CDR2 are SGHNT and YYREEE (reference sequence).

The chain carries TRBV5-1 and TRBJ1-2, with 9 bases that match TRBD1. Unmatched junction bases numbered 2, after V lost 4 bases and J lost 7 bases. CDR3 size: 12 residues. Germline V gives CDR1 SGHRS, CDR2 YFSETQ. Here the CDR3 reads CASSPQGAGYTF. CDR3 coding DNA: TGCGCCAGCAGCCCACAGGGGGCTGGCTACACCTTC.

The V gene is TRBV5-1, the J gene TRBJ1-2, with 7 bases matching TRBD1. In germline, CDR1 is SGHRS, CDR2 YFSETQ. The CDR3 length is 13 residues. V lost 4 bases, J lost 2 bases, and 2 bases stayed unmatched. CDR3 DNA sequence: TGCGCCAGCAGCATGGGACAGAACTATGGCTACACCTTC. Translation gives CASSMGQNYGYTF. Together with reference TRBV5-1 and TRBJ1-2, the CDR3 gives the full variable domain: KAGVTQTPRYLIKTRGQQVTLSCSPISGHRSVSWYQQTPGQGLQFLFEYFSETQRNKGNFPGRFSGRQFSNSRSEMNVSTLELGDSALYLCASSMGQNYGYTFGSGTRLTVV.

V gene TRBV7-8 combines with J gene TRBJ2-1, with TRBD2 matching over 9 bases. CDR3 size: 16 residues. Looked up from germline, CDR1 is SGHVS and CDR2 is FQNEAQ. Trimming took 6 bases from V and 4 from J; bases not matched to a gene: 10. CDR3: CASRLASGVLYNEQFF. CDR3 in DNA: TGTGCCAGCAGATTGGCTAGCGGGGTTCTATACAATGAGCAGTTCTTC.

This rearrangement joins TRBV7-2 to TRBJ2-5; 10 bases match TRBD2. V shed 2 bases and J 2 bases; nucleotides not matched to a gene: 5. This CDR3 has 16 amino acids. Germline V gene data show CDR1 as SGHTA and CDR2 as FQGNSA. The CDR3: CASSLSASGGQETQYF. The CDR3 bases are TGTGCCAGCAGCTTATCCGCTAGCGGGGGTCAAGAGACCCAGTACTTC.

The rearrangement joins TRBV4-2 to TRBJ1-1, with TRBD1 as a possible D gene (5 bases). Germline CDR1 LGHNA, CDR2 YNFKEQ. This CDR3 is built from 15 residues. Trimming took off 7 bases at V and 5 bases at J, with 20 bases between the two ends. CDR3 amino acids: CASIPALGRRTEAFF. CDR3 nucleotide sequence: TGTGCCAGCATCCCAGCCTTGGGGCGGCGGACTGAAGCTTTCTTT.

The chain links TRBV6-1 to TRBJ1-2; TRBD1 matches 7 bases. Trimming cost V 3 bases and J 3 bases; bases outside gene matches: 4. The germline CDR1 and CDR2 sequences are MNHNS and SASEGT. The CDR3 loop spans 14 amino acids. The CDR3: CASSEAGGHYGYTF. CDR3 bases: TGTGCCAGCAGTGAGGCAGGGGGGCACTATGGCTACACCTTC.

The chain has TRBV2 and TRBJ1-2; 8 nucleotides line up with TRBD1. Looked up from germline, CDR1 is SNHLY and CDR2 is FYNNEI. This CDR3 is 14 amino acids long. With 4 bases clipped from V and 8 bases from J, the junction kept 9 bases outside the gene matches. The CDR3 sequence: CASSVISGQGGYTF. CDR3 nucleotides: TGTGCCAGCAGTGTGATCTCTGGACAGGGAGGCTACACCTTC.

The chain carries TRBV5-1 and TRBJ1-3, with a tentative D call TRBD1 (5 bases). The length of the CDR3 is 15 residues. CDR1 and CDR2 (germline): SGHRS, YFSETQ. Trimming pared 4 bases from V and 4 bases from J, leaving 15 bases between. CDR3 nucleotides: TGCGCCAGCAGCCCCCACGGGGGGAAAGGAAACACCATATATTTT. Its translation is CASSPHGGKGNTIYF.

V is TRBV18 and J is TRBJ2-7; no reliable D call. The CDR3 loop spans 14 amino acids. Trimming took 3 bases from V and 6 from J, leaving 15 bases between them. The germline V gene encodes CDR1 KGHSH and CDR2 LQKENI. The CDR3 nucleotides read TGTGCCAGCTCACCCGAACAGAGCTACGTCGAGCAGTACTTC. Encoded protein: CASSPEQSYVEQYF.

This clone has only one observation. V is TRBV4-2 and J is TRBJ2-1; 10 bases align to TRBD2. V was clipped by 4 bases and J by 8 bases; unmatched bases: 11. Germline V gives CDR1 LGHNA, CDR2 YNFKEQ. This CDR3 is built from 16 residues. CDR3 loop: CASSRTGTSVYDEQFF. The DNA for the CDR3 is TGTGCCAGCAGCCGAACCGGGACTAGCGTTTACGATGAGCAGTTCTTC.

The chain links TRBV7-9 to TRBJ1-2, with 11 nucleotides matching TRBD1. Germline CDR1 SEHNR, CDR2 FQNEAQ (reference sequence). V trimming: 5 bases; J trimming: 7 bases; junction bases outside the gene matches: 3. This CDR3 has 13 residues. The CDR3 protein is CASSGQGAAGYTF. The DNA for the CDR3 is TGTGCCAGCAGCGGACAGGGGGCTGCTGGCTACACCTTC.